A selection of T cell receptor beta chains follows, all from one sample in a study of shared clonotypes between healthy human individuals. Sequenced by immunoSEQ multiplex PCR; TCRdb stores in-frame clones only, minus some. The data show more than 2,000,000 clones, approximately 93% seen once. The source material was naive CD4+ T cells from PBMCs. These receptor sequences come from a man younger than 35 in good health. Some clones in this sample may be carry-over from other donors' samples. Each CDR3 is given with its conserved first and last residue. The D gene is left open where the match is weak. Clone size is stated in some rows and not others, as once, few, many or a class when expanded.

V gene	J gene	D gene	clone size	CDR3 DNA	CDR3 protein
TRBV28	TRBJ2-1	TRBD1	NA	TGTGCCAGCAGTTTGGGGACAGGGGGCCGCGATGAGCAGTTCTTC	CASSLGTGGRDEQFF
TRBV4-2	TRBJ2-6	NA	NA	TGTGCCAGCAGCCGCTTCCTCTTGCCCGGCAGGGTACTAACTGGGGCCAACGTCCTGACTTTC	CASSRFLLPGRVLTGANVLTF
TRBV5-4	TRBJ1-2	NA	NA	TGTGCCAGCAGCTTGGCCGGGGTTCCTGTTGGGGACGGCTACACCTTC	CASSLAGVPVGDGYTF
TRBV15	TRBJ2-1	NA	NA	TGTGCCACCAGCAGAGTGACGGGAGTAATCTACAATGAGCAGTTCTTC	CATSRVTGVIYNEQFF
TRBV6-1	TRBJ2-1	TRBD2	NA	TGTGCCAGCAGTGAAGCCGGGACTAGGTGGTACAATGAGCAGTTCTTC	CASSEAGTRWYNEQFF
TRBV28	TRBJ2-7	NA	NA	TGTGCCAGCAAGGGTAGGGTGTACGAGCAGTACTTC	CASKGRVYEQYF
TRBV5-1	TRBJ2-7	TRBD1	NA	TGCGCCAGCAGCTTGAACAGGGGCGAGCAGTACTTC	CASSLNRGEQYF
TRBV19	TRBJ1-5	NA	NA	TGTGCCAGTAGTATCAGGGAAGGTCAGCCCCAGCATTTT	CASSIREGQPQHF
TRBV7-5	TRBJ1-1	NA	NA	TGTGCCAGCAGCTTCAGTAACACTGAAGCTTTCTTT	CASSFSNTEAFF
TRBV5-5	TRBJ2-3	NA	NA	TGTGCCAGCAGCCCCATCGCCGGAACAGATACGCAGTATTTT	CASSPIAGTDTQYF
TRBV9	TRBJ2-3	NA	NA	TGTGCCAGCAGCGCCCGTCCGGGAGATACGCAGTATTTT	CASSARPGDTQYF
TRBV4-2	TRBJ2-3	NA	NA	TGTGCCAGCAGCCAAGGTCCCGGCTTAAGCACAGATACGCAGTATTTT	CASSQGPGLSTDTQYF
TRBV7-2	TRBJ2-7	NA	NA	TGTGCCAGCAGCTTAGTCCCCTACGAGCAGTACTTC	CASSLVPYEQYF
TRBV19	TRBJ2-7	TRBD1	NA	TGTGCCAGTAGTAAAGAGACAGGGGGCGCCAGTGAGCAGTACTTC	CASSKETGGASEQYF
TRBV5-1	TRBJ2-5	TRBD2	NA	TGCGCCAGCAGCCCGGGACTAGCGGGTAATAGGGAGACCCAGTACTTC	CASSPGLAGNRETQYF
TRBV9	TRBJ1-1	NA	NA	TGTGCCAGCAGCGCTCCTGCAGGGAATTTGGCTTTCTTT	CASSAPAGNLAFF
TRBV10-3	TRBJ1-1	NA	few	TGTGCCATCAGTGAGCCAGGAAGCTTGAACACTGAAGCTTTCTTT	CAISEPGSLNTEAFF
TRBV5-1	TRBJ2-1	TRBD1	once	TGCGCCAGCAGCTTGAGGGACAGCTCCTACAATGAGCAGTTCTTC	CASSLRDSSYNEQFF
TRBV6-6	TRBJ1-5	TRBD1	NA	TGTGCCAGCAGTTACACCACAGGGGGAGGTCAGCCCCAGCATTTT	CASSYTTGGGQPQHF
TRBV5-4	TRBJ1-2	TRBD1	few	TGTGCCAGCAGCGTCGCAAGGGACAGGCCGTATGGCTACACCTTC	CASSVARDRPYGYTF